This T cell receptor (beta chain) appears in the sequencing data of a study of blood T cell repertoires in COVID-19. Turning to the study itself: Donors in the United States, Italy and Spain gave samples during acute or convalescent COVID-19. From T cells, B-cell-depleted T cells, or PBMCs came the material, which was cDNA or gDNA.

Original data processing: For nucleated cells, counts were estimated from reference gene primer amplification. Generated by immunoSEQ multiplex PCR, the TCRdb table keeps only in-frame clones and is missing some. From that table come the V and J calls and clone size; the DNA was used to work out D and trimming. The sample lists over 95,000 clones; 80% to 90% were seen once. The CDR3 contains 14 residues. Germline V gene sequence: CDR1 SQVTM, CDR2 ANQGSEA. V gave up 0 bases and J gave up 5 bases; unmatched junction bases: 5. This TCR came from a man between 35 and 55 years old with acute or convalescent COVID-19. The chain recombines TRBV29-1 with TRBJ2-5, with 8 bases aligning to TRBD1. Sequencing was performed on peripheral blood. CDR3 coding DNA: TGCAGCGTTGAAGATACAGGGGGTTACGAGACCCAGTACTTC. This gives the protein CSVEDTGGYETQYF.